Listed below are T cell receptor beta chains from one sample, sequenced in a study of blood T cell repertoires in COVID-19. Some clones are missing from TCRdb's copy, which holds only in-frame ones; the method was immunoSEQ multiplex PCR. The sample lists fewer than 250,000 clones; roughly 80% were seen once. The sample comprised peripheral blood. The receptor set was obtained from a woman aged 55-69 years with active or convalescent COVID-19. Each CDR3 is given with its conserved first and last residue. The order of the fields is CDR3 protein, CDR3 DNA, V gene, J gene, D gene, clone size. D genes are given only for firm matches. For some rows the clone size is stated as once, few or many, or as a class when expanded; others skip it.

CASSHPGDNEQFF	TGCGCCAGCAGCCACCCCGGGGACAATGAGCAGTTCTTC	TRBV4-1	TRBJ2-1	-	-
CASSLAGGGPRNF	TGCGCCAGCAGCTTGGCAGGCGGGGGCCCTAGGAACTTC	TRBV5-1	TRBJ2-5	-	-
CASSLSRFSNQPQHF	TGTGCCAGCAGCTTATCCAGGTTTAGCAATCAGCCCCAGCATTTT	TRBV7-8	TRBJ1-5	-	-
CASSRPVLAGNEQFF	TGTGCCAGCAGCAGACCGGTCCTGGCGGGCAATGAGCAGTTCTTC	TRBV6-6	TRBJ2-1	-	-
CASSSGTGSTEAFF	TGTGCCAGCAGCTCGGGGACAGGGAGCACTGAAGCTTTCTTT	TRBV7-9	TRBJ1-1	TRBD1	-
CASSADSTYNEQFF	TGTGCCAGCAGCGCGGACAGTACCTACAATGAGCAGTTCTTC	TRBV11-3	TRBJ2-1	-	few
CASSLGTGGNYGYTF	TGTGCCAGCAGCTTAGGGACAGGGGGCAACTATGGCTACACCTTC	TRBV5-5	TRBJ1-2	TRBD1	once
CASSLRGHSNQPQHF	TGCGCCAGCAGCTTGCGAGGGCATAGCAATCAGCCCCAGCATTTT	TRBV5-1	TRBJ1-5	-	-
CASSEVGGAFF	TGTGCCAGCAGTGAGGTAGGGGGAGCTTTCTTT	TRBV6-1	TRBJ1-1	-	-
CASSLGLAGNSYEQYF	TGTGCCAGCAGCCTCGGACTAGCGGGAAACTCCTACGAGCAGTACTTC	TRBV3-1/TRBV3-2	TRBJ2-7	TRBD2	-
CASSGTGEYGYTF	TGTGCCAGCAGCGGGACAGGGGAGTATGGCTACACCTTC	TRBV2	TRBJ1-2	TRBD1	few
CASSLAGLETQYF	TGCGCCAGCAGCTTGGCTGGCTTAGAGACCCAGTACTTC	TRBV5-1	TRBJ2-5	-	-
CASQTTSTDTQYF	TGTGCCAGTCAGACAACTAGCACAGATACGCAGTATTTT	TRBV19	TRBJ2-3	-	-
CASSSAYEQYF	TGTGCCAGCAGCTCAGCCTACGAGCAGTACTTC	TRBV11-3	TRBJ2-7	-	-
CASSPDRPVANTGELFF	TGTGCCAGCAGCCCAGACAGACCAGTAGCGAACACCGGGGAGCTGTTTTTT	TRBV7-9	TRBJ2-2	-	-
CASSDPHRGQETQYF	TGTGCCAGCAGTGACCCACACCGGGGCCAAGAGACCCAGTACTTC	TRBV6-1	TRBJ2-5	-	-
CASSVGWTEYTEAFF	TGTGCCAGCAGCGTAGGATGGACAGAATACACTGAAGCTTTCTTT	TRBV9	TRBJ1-1	-	-
CASSEGPPENIQYF	TGTGCCAGCAGCGAGGGGCCCCCTGAAAACATTCAGTACTTC	TRBV9	TRBJ2-4	-	-
CASSFSGKRRETQYF	TGTGCCAGCAGTTTTTCGGGAAAGCGTAGGGAGACCCAGTACTTC	TRBV27	TRBJ2-5	-	-
CASSTTSGGPGDTQYF	TGTGCCAGCAGCACGACTAGCGGGGGCCCTGGAGATACGCAGTATTTT	TRBV7-9	TRBJ2-3	TRBD2	-
CASSLGWVGRTEAFF	TGCGCCAGCAGCTTGGGGTGGGTGGGCCGCACTGAAGCTTTCTTT	TRBV5-1	TRBJ1-1	-	-
CSVEHTPGTEAFF	TGCAGCGTTGAGCACACACCGGGGACTGAAGCTTTCTTT	TRBV29-1	TRBJ1-1	-	-
CASSYGLAGGVGEQFF	TGTGCCAGCAGTTACGGACTAGCGGGAGGGGTTGGGGAGCAGTTCTTC	TRBV27	TRBJ2-1	TRBD2	-
CASSLRFEQFF	TGTGCCAGCAGCTTGAGGTTCGAGCAGTTCTTC	TRBV11-2	TRBJ2-1	-	-
CATSRDWHQETQYF	TGTGCCACCAGCAGAGATTGGCACCAAGAGACCCAGTACTTC	TRBV15	TRBJ2-5	-	-
CASSLGPRGQAYTDTQYF	TGCGCCAGCAGCTTGGGTCCACGAGGACAGGCGTACACAGATACGCAGTATTTT	TRBV5-1	TRBJ2-3	TRBD1	-
CASREDRGGGYTF	TGTGCCAGCAGGGAGGACAGGGGCGGTGGCTACACCTTC	TRBV4-2	TRBJ1-2	TRBD1	-
CATEGSNTGELFF	TGTGCCACGGAGGGCTCGAACACCGGGGAGCTGTTTTTT	TRBV6-5	TRBJ2-2	-	-
CASSQESVETQYF	TGTGCCAGCAGCCAGGAGTCAGTAGAGACCCAGTACTTC	TRBV3-1/TRBV3-2	TRBJ2-5	-	-
CASSDLTGGNEQFF	TGTGCCAGCAGTGACCTCACAGGGGGCAATGAGCAGTTCTTC	TRBV2	TRBJ2-1	TRBD1	-
CASSILQGDEKLFF	TGTGCCAGCAGCATCTTACAGGGGGATGAAAAACTGTTTTTT	TRBV5-4	TRBJ1-4	TRBD1	once
CASSDQHTSDLTGELFF	TGCGCCAGCAGCGACCAACATACTAGCGACCTCACCGGGGAGCTGTTTTTT	TRBV5-1	TRBJ2-2	TRBD2	-
CAGQGDDTQYF	TGTGCCGGACAGGGGGACGATACGCAGTATTTT	TRBV2	TRBJ2-3	TRBD1	-
CSVSQGRSYTF	TGCAGTGTAAGTCAGGGGCGAAGCTACACCTTC	TRBV20-1	TRBJ1-2	-	-
CAISETTRADTQYF	TGTGCCATCAGTGAGACAACTAGGGCAGATACGCAGTATTTT	TRBV10-3	TRBJ2-3	-	-
CASRTGGRETQYF	TGTGCCAGCAGAACAGGGGGCCGGGAGACCCAGTACTTC	TRBV12-3/TRBV12-4	TRBJ2-5	TRBD1	-
CASSEGTGVEKLFF	TGTGCCAGCAGTGAGGGGACAGGGGTTGAAAAACTGTTTTTT	TRBV2	TRBJ1-4	TRBD1	-
CAISEIKGERNEQFF	TGTGCCATCAGTGAAATCAAGGGAGAACGGAATGAGCAGTTCTTC	TRBV10-3	TRBJ2-1	-	-
CASSFGQVNTGELFF	TGTGCCAGCAGTTTTGGACAGGTGAACACCGGGGAGCTGTTTTTT	TRBV28	TRBJ2-2	TRBD1	-
CASSRETGGNTIYF	TGTGCCAGCAGCCGGGAAACGGGGGGAAACACCATATATTTT	TRBV6-5	TRBJ1-3	-	-
CASSRWLTGGFSTEAFF	TGCGCCAGCAGCCGCTGGCTTACAGGGGGCTTTAGTACTGAAGCTTTCTTT	TRBV4-1	TRBJ1-1	TRBD1	once
CATSDPSSYNEQFF	TGTGCCACCAGTGACCCTAGCTCCTACAATGAGCAGTTCTTC	TRBV24-1	TRBJ2-1	-	few
CAISETDRGSNYGYTF	TGTGCCATCAGCGAAACGGACAGGGGATCTAACTATGGCTACACCTTC	TRBV10-3	TRBJ1-2	TRBD1	-
CASSLQGTEKLFF	TGCGCCAGCAGCTTACAGGGAACTGAAAAACTGTTTTTT	TRBV4-1	TRBJ1-4	-	-
CSARAGVEAFF	TGCAGTGCTAGAGCAGGGGTCGAAGCTTTCTTT	TRBV20-1	TRBJ1-1	-	-
CAARLTGGNYGYTF	TGTGCCGCTAGACTGACAGGGGGGAACTATGGCTACACCTTC	TRBV6-5	TRBJ1-2	TRBD1	-
CATSAGGSYNEQFF	TGCGCCACCTCTGCGGGAGGGTCCTACAATGAGCAGTTCTTC	TRBV5-1	TRBJ2-1	TRBD2	-
CSTYYTLEETQYF	TGCAGCACCTACTACACCTTAGAAGAGACCCAGTACTTC	TRBV29-1	TRBJ2-5	-	-
CSVANTEAFF	TGCAGCGTGGCAAACACTGAAGCTTTCTTT	TRBV29-1	TRBJ1-1	-	-
CASRFTGDTEAFF	TGTGCCAGCAGGTTCACAGGGGACACTGAAGCTTTCTTT	TRBV11-3	TRBJ1-1	TRBD1	-
CASSLDSGNEQYF	TGTGCCAGCAGCTTAGATAGCGGGAACGAGCAGTACTTC	TRBV7-2	TRBJ2-7	TRBD2	-
CASSLTSGQPQHF	TGTGCCAGCAGTTTAACATCGGGTCAGCCCCAGCATTTT	TRBV12-3/TRBV12-4	TRBJ1-5	-	-
CASSILGAMNTEAFF	TGTGCCAGTAGTATTCTAGGGGCGATGAACACTGAAGCTTTCTTT	TRBV19	TRBJ1-1	-	-
CASSESRHLNTEAFF	TGTGCCAGCAGTGAAAGTCGACACCTTAACACTGAAGCTTTCTTT	TRBV2	TRBJ1-1	-	once
CASSFSRNNEQFF	TGTGCCAGCAGCTTCTCGCGGAACAATGAGCAGTTCTTC	TRBV5-4	TRBJ2-1	-	-
CASRRGREQPQHF	TGTGCCAGTAGAAGAGGGAGAGAACAGCCCCAGCATTTT	TRBV19	TRBJ1-5	-	-
CASSLRGDYGYTF	TGTGCCAGCAGTTTACGAGGAGACTATGGCTACACCTTC	TRBV12-3/TRBV12-4	TRBJ1-2	-	once
CATSRVAQVAEQFF	TGTGCCACCAGCAGAGTTGCCCAGGTGGCTGAGCAGTTCTTC	TRBV15	TRBJ2-1	-	-
CASSVRHDTEAFF	TGCGCCAGCAGCGTCCGACATGACACTGAAGCTTTCTTT	TRBV5-1	TRBJ1-1	-	-